These T cell receptor beta chains were read from a single sample in a study of blood T cell repertoires in COVID-19. TCRdb's copy holds only in-frame clones and misses some; the assay was immunoSEQ multiplex PCR. The sample has 350,000 or so clones, around 90% seen once. The sequenced sample was peripheral blood. The receptors were sampled from a man between 18 and 29 years old with active or convalescent COVID-19. The CDR3 runs from the conserved cysteine through the conserved F or W. A D gene is named only where the DNA matches it firmly.

>TRBJ1-2|TRBV9|14|NA
TGTGCCAGCAGCCTCGGGGGTGGTGACTATGGCTACACCTTC
CASSLGGGDYGYTF
>TRBJ1-1|TRBV7-3|15|NA
TGTGCCAGCAGCCTGACAGGTAATGAGAACACTGAAGCTTTCTTT
CASSLTGNENTEAFF
>TRBJ1-6|TRBV5-8|14|NA
TGTGCCAGCAGCTCATTGGGGCCCGAGTATGGTATCCACTTT
CASSSLGPEYGIHF
>TRBJ2-7|TRBV28|15|TRBD1
TGTGCCAGCAGTTCATCCGGGACAGGGTCCTACGAGCAGTACTTC
CASSSSGTGSYEQYF
>TRBJ2-2|TRBV7-2|15|NA
TGTGCCAGCAGCTCAAGCGGACGCAACACCGGGGAGCTGTTTTTT
CASSSSGRNTGELFF
>TRBJ1-1|TRBV5-1|14|NA
TGCGCCAGCAGCCTCAGGGGACTAGGCACTGAAGCTTTCTTT
CASSLRGLGTEAFF
>TRBJ2-2|TRBV9|16|NA
TGTGCCAGCAGCGTAGTTGGCGGGGTGAACACCGGGGAGCTGTTTTTT
CASSVVGGVNTGELFF
>TRBJ2-7|TRBV28|12|NA
TGTGCCAGCAGAACGGTCCCCTACGAGCAGTACTTC
CASRTVPYEQYF
>TRBJ2-1|TRBV27|15|TRBD2
TGTGCCAGCAGCCCTAGCGGGAGTTTCTACAATGAGCAGTTCTTC
CASSPSGSFYNEQFF
>TRBJ1-5|TRBV19|16|TRBD1
TGTGCCAGTAGTACAGGGACAGTAGGTTTGAATCAGCCCCAGCATTTT
CASSTGTVGLNQPQHF
>TRBJ1-1|TRBV18|14|NA
TGTGCCAGCTCACCATCTACAGGGTCCGCTGAAGCTTTCTTT
CASSPSTGSAEAFF
>TRBJ1-1|TRBV24-1|15|TRBD1
TGTGCCACCAGTGATGCCGGACAGGGAAGCACTGAAGCTTTCTTT
CATSDAGQGSTEAFF
>TRBJ2-3|TRBV4-1|16|NA
TGCGCCAGCAGCCACTTACTCCGAATGAGCACAGATACGCAGTATTTT
CASSHLLRMSTDTQYF
>TRBJ1-2|TRBV7-9|15|NA
TGTGCCAGCAGCCCTTGGGCAGAATCAAACTATGGCTACACCTTC
CASSPWAESNYGYTF
>TRBJ1-4|TRBV27|11|NA
TGTGCCAACCGAAAGGGGGAAAAACTGTTTTTT
CANRKGEKLFF
>TRBJ2-1|TRBV18|13|NA
TGTGCCAGCTCACCACCACAGTTTGGTGAGCAGTTCTTC
CASSPPQFGEQFF
>TRBJ1-6|TRBV11-2|15|TRBD1
TGTGCCAGCAGTTTAACAGGGGCTAATAATTCACCCCTCCACTTT
CASSLTGANNSPLHF
>TRBJ1-5|TRBV6-5|15|NA
TGTGCCAGCACTCGGGGGGCGCAAGGCAATCAGCCCCAGCATTTT
CASTRGAQGNQPQHF